This T cell receptor (beta chain) was found in a study of T cell changes during pregnancy in multiple sclerosis. Method: immunoSEQ multiplex PCR; TCRdb's copy keeps in-frame clones and lacks some. The sample records approximately 54,000 clones, around 92% being singletons. The germline V and J ends were trimmed by 2 bases and 0 bases, with 10 bases remaining between them. The length of the CDR3 is 15 residues. Germline V lookup: CDR1 SNHLY, CDR2 FYNNEI. Sequencing used peripheral blood, obtained after pregnancy. This rearrangement joins TRBV2 to TRBJ2-5; D gene ambiguous. This TCR was sampled from a female donor in good health, enrolled as a control in a pregnancy study. The CDR3 sequence: CASSEQLGYQETQYF. The CDR3 DNA is TGTGCCAGCAGTGAACAACTGGGCTACCAAGAGACCCAGTACTTC. Complete variable domain (other parts from reference TRBV2 and TRBJ2-5): EPEVTQTPSHQVTQMGQEVILRCVPISNHLYFYWYRQILGQKVEFLVSFYNNEISEKSEIFDDQFSVERPDGSNFTLKIRSTKLEDSAMYFCASSEQLGYQETQYFGPGTRLLVL.